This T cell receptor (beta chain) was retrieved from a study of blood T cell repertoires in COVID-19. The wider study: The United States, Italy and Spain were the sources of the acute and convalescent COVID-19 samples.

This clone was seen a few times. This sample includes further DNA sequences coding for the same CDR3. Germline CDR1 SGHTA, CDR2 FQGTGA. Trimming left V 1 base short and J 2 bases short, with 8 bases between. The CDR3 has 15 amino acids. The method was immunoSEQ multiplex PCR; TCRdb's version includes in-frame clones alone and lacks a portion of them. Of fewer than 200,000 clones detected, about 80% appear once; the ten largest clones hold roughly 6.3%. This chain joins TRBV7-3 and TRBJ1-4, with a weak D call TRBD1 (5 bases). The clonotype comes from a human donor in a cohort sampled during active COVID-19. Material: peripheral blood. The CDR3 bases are TGTGCCAGCAGCTTAAGCGGGGCGACTAATGAAAAACTGTTTTTT. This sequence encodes CASSLSGATNEKLFF.